Below, 10 T cell receptor beta chains from the same sample are listed, as sequenced in a study of cytomegalovirus exposure and HLA in healthy donors. Amplification used 60 Vbeta primers and 13 Jbeta primers. Assay: immunoSEQ multiplex PCR; the TCRdb copy retains only in-frame clones and omits some. The table has about 130,000 clones, less than 85% seen once; the top ten hold around 2.1%. The sample taken for sequencing was PBMCs. The receptor source for this set is a woman between 40 and 50 years old in good health and CMV-seropositive.

This clone was counted ten times or more. The chain carries TRBV28 and TRBJ1-6; 8 nucleotides align to TRBD1. CDR1 MDHEN and CDR2 SYDVKM come from the germline V gene. V lost 6 bases to trimming and J lost 10 bases; unmatched junction nucleotides: 8. The length of the CDR3 is 14 residues. The CDR3 reads CASRFRTGRSPLHF. The DNA for the CDR3 is TGTGCCAGCAGATTCAGGACAGGGCGATCACCCCTCCACTTT.

This chain links TRBV7-9 with TRBJ1-1; 7 nucleotides align to TRBD1. J gave up 3 bases and V 0 bases, and 4 bases lay outside the gene matches. Per germline, CDR1 SEHNR and CDR2 FQNEAQ (reference sequence). This CDR3 is built from 15 residues. The CDR3 protein is CASSLAGRGDTEAFF. The CDR3 bases are TGTGCCAGCAGCTTAGCAGGCAGGGGGGACACTGAAGCTTTCTTT. Variable domain in full (rest from reference TRBV7-9 and TRBJ1-1): DTGVSQNPRHKITKRGQNVTFRCDPISEHNRLYWYRQTLGQGPEFLTYFQNEAQLEKSRLLSDRFSAERPKGSFSTLEIQRTEQGDSAMYLCASSLAGRGDTEAFFGQGTRLTVV.

The chain links TRBV19 to TRBJ1-5; D is uncertain. CDR1 is LNHDA, CDR2 SQIVND, per germline (reference sequence). This CDR3 contains 12 residues. V was pared by 5 bases and J by 8 bases, with 10 bases between. In DNA, the CDR3 is TGTGCCAGTAGTCCCGGGGTAGAGCCCCAGCATTTT. This encodes CASSPGVEPQHF. Full variable domain (missing parts from reference TRBV19 and TRBJ1-5): DGGITQSPKYLFRKEGQNVTLSCEQNLNHDAMYWYRQDPGQGLRLIYYSQIVNDFQKGDIAEGYSVSREKKESFPLTVTSAQKNPTAFYLCASSPGVEPQHFGDGTRLSIL.

This clone was detected a few times. This may arise from a read error, as a much more abundant clone is one base away. The identical CDR3 is also encoded by other nucleotide sequences in the sample. The J gene is TRBJ2-2, the V gene TRBV4-1; D perhaps matches TRBD2 (6 bases). Deletions cut 4 bases from V and 3 bases from J, with 9 bases between. Germline CDR1 MGHRA, CDR2 YSYEKL. The CDR3 sequence is 14 residues long. In nucleotides, the CDR3 is TGCGCCAGCAGCCCGCGCGGGGACACCGGGGAGCTGTTTTTT. Amino acid sequence: CASSPRGDTGELFF.

The V call is TRBV19, the J call TRBJ2-3, with 10 bases matching TRBD2. V shed 6 bases and J 3 bases; nucleotides not matched to a gene: 3. The CDR3 has 14 amino acids. Germline V gene data show CDR1 as LNHDA and CDR2 as SQIVND (reference sequence). The CDR3 coding sequence is TGTGCCAGTAGCAAAGCGGGAGGGACAGATACGCAGTATTTT. It specifies CASSKAGGTDTQYF. The entire variable domain, with the rest obtained from reference TRBV19 and TRBJ2-3, is as follows: DGGITQSPKYLFRKEGQNVTLSCEQNLNHDAMYWYRQDPGQGLRLIYYSQIVNDFQKGDIAEGYSVSREKKESFPLTVTSAQKNPTAFYLCASSKAGGTDTQYFGPGTRLTVL.

The chain links TRBV28 to TRBJ2-1; 7 bases align to TRBD2. Per germline, CDR1 MDHEN and CDR2 SYDVKM. J gave up 10 bases and V 6 bases, and 12 bases lay outside the gene matches. This CDR3 region has 14 residues. CDR3 sequence: CASRGTTVRWEQFF. The DNA of the CDR3 is TGTGCCAGCAGGGGGACTACCGTGAGATGGGAGCAGTTCTTC.

In this sample, this clone turned up once. This chain joins TRBV7-2 and TRBJ2-7, with 7 nucleotides matching TRBD1. Germline V lookup: CDR1 SGHTA, CDR2 FQGNSA. V was clipped by 5 bases and J by 3 bases; unmatched bases: 4. CDR3 length: 13 residues. CDR3 bases: TGTGCCAGCAGCCTGGACAGGTTCTACGAGCAGTACTTC. Its protein is CASSLDRFYEQYF.

This chain links TRBV5-1 with TRBJ2-1; a weak D match, TRBD2 (6 bases). The V gene lost 0 bases and the J gene lost 9 bases, with 16 bases spanning the gap. This CDR3 spans 15 amino acids. Germline loops: CDR1 SGHRS, CDR2 YFSETQ. The CDR3 DNA follows: TGCGCCAGCAGCTTGGATGTGGGAGTAGCGGCTGAGCAGTTCTTC. Translated, it gives CASSLDVGVAAEQFF.

The J gene is TRBJ2-5, the V gene TRBV5-6; 9 bases match TRBD2. Germline loops: CDR1 SGHDT, CDR2 YYEEEE. CDR3 size: 16 residues. Losses at the gene ends were 4 bases for V and 1 base for J; bases not matched to a gene: 8. The CDR3 bases are TGTGCCAGCAGCCCCAGGACTAGCGAGCCCCAAGAGACCCAGTACTTC. It specifies CASSPRTSEPQETQYF.

V usage is TRBV2 and J usage is TRBJ1-3; maybe TRBD1 (5 bases). CDR1 is SNHLY, CDR2 FYNNEI, per germline. V gave up 3 bases and J gave up 8 bases, with 17 bases separating them. The CDR3 consists of 15 residues. CDR3 protein: CASSEEGQGGDTIYF. The DNA of the CDR3 is TGTGCCAGCAGTGAGGAGGGGCAGGGAGGTGACACCATATATTTT.